The TCR beta chain under discussion was sequenced for a study of T-cell reconstitution after alpha-beta-depleted transplantation in children. Construction of the TCRbeta library involved unique molecular identifiers. TCRdb analysed the PCR reads with MiXCR anew, one entry per CDR3 protein. The repertoire holds 200,000 to 250,000 distinct CDR3 sequences, with roughly a tenth as singletons. The CDR3 spans 15 residues. Germline CDR1 SEHNR, CDR2 FQNEAQ (reference sequence). After removal of 6 bases from V and 2 bases from J, the junction contained 4 bases not matched to a gene. The starting material was PBMCs from the stem cell graft donor, obtained from the stem cell graft. The V gene is TRBV7-9, the J gene TRBJ2-5; TRBD2 agrees at 12 bases. The sequence was obtained from a human donor who donated a stem cell graft to a child with acute lymphoblastic leukemia. CDR3: CASRSSGGAQETQYF. The CDR3 coding sequence is TGTGCCAGCAGATCTAGCGGGGGGGCACAAGAGACCCAGTACTTC.